The present T cell receptor beta chain was sequenced within a study of low-dose radiotherapy and immunotherapy resistance in tumors. As to this clonotype: Its ends do not fully match the called genes, so a read error is possible.

This CDR3 is 15 amino acids long. Germline values: CDR1 MNHEY, CDR2 SMNVEV (reference sequence). This sample's time point: after trial treatment. The sample's treatment: LDRT plus nivolumab, ipilimumab, low-dose cyclophosphamide and aspirin (RACIN trial). TRAV and TRBV primers primed cDNA for both TCRalpha and TCRbeta. Both a constant-region primer and a V-primer adapter served to amplify TCRs across 15 to 20 PCR cycles. MiXCR, run by TCRdb on the reads, gives a single entry per CDR3 protein. The sample lists around 33,000 distinct CDR3 sequences, roughly 49% occurring once. The clonotype comes from a male donor with gallbladder cancer. This specimen consisted of PBMCs, obtained after low-dose radiotherapy plus immunotherapy. The J gene is TRBJ2-1, the V gene TRBV27; D gene ambiguous. CDR3 sequence reads: CATSDVRKNYNEQFF. The CDR3 region has the DNA TGTGCCACCAGTGATGTCAGAAAGAACTACAATGAGCAGTTCTTC.